This TCR beta chain appears in the sequencing data of a study of shared clonotypes between healthy human individuals. Of note for this clone: The antigen is undetermined.

Whole-study results and caveats: Having only a few donors restricted how much genetic and exposure-history diversity was captured. Depth of sequencing was expected to influence donor clonotype sharing.

Naive CD8 populations comprised CD45RO-negative cells positively selected for CCR7, excluding terminally differentiated effector memory CD45RA+ cells. Measured with immunoSEQ multiplex PCR; TCRdb has only the in-frame clones, and not every one. This sample has about 1.9 million clones, with just over 90% found just once. Trimming pared 0 bases from V and 3 bases from J, leaving 15 bases between. Germline CDR1 and CDR2: LNHDA and SQIVND (reference sequence). CDR3 size: 17 residues. The clonotype was recovered from a man aged 18 to 30 in good health. Some clones in this sample may be carry-over from other donors' samples. Sequenced sample: naive CD8+ T cells from PBMCs. The chain joins TRBV19 to TRBJ2-1; D unresolved. The CDR3 DNA follows: TGTGCCAGTAGTATAGACGGTGGTGGAGCCCTCTACAATGAGCAGTTCTTC. It codes for CASSIDGGGALYNEQFF.